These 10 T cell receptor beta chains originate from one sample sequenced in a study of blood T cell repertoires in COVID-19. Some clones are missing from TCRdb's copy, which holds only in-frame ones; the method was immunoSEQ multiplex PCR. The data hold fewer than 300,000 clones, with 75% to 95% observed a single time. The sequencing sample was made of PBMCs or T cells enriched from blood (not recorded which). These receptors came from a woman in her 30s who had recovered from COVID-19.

Here the CDR3 reads CASSGQWETQYF. The DNA of the CDR3 is TGTGCCAGCAGTGGTCAGTGGGAGACCCAGTACTTC. The chain carries TRBV2 and TRBJ2-5, with D unresolved. Germline V gives CDR1 SNHLY, CDR2 FYNNEI. Trimming took 4 bases from V and 5 from J, leaving 8 bases between them. The length of the CDR3 is 12 residues.

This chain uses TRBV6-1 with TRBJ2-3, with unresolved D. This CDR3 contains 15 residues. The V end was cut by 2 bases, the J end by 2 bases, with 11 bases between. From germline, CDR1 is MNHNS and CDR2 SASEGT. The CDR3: CASSEPTRNTDTQYF. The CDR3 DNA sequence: TGTGCCAGCAGTGAACCGACAAGGAACACAGATACGCAGTATTTT.

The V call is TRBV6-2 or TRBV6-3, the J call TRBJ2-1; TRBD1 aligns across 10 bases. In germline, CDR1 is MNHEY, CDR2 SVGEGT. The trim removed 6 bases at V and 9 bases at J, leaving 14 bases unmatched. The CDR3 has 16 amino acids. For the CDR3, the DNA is TGTGCCAGCAGCCGCAATACCGGGACAGGGGTTCGTGAGCAGTTCTTC. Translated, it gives CASSRNTGTGVREQFF.

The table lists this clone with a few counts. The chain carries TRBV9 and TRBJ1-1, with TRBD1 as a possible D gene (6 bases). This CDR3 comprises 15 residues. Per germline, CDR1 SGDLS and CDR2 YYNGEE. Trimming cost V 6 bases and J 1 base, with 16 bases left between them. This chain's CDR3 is CASTRDQGRNTEAFF. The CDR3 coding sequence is TGTGCCAGCACCAGAGACCAGGGGAGGAACACTGAAGCTTTCTTT.

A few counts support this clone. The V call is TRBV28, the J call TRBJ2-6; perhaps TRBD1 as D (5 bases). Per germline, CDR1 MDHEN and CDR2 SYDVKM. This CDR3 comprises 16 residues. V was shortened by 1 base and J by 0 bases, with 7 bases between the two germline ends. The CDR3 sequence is CASSLLTDSGANVLTF. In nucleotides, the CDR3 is TGTGCCAGCAGTTTATTGACAGACTCTGGGGCCAACGTCCTGACTTTC.

The CDR3 is CASSLKRQGAQNTEAFF. The CDR3 DNA follows: TGTGCCAGCAGCTTGAAGCGACAGGGGGCACAGAACACTGAAGCTTTCTTT. The chain uses TRBV5-5 and TRBJ1-1; 10 bases match TRBD1. CDR3 length equals 17 residues. Per germline, CDR1 SGHKS and CDR2 YYEKEE (reference sequence). V lost 1 base and J lost 1; bases outside the gene matches: 7.

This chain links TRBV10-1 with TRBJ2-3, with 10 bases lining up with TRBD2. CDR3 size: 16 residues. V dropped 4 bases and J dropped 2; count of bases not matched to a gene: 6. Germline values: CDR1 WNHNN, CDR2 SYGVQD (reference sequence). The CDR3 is CASSGGAGGPTDTQYF. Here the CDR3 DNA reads TGCGCCAGCAGTGGAGGAGCGGGAGGGCCCACAGATACGCAGTATTTT.

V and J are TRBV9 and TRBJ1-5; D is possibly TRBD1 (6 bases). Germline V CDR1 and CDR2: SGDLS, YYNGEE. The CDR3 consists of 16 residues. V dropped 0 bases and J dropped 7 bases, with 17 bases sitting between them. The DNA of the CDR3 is TGTGCCAGCAGCGTAGCTACGGCAGGGGAACGGCAGCCCCAGCATTTT. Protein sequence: CASSVATAGERQPQHF.

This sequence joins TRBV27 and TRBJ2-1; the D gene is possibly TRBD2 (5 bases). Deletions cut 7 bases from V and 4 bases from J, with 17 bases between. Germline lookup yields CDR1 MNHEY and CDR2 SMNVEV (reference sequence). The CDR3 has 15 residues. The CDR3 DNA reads TGTGCCAGCACCACGATCGGGGAGTCTTACAATGAGCAGTTCTTC. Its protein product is CASTTIGESYNEQFF.

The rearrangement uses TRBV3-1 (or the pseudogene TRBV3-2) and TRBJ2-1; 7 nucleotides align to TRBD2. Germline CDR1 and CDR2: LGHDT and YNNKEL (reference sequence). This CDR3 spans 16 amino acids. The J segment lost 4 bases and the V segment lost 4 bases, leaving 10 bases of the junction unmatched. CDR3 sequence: CASSPPGVAGYNEQFF. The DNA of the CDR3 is TGTGCCAGCAGCCCGCCGGGGGTAGCGGGTTACAATGAGCAGTTCTTC.